Included here is one TCR beta chain sequence, with context. What it binds is not known. The data originate from a study of cytomegalovirus exposure and HLA in healthy donors. General study findings and limits: Previously analyzed data showed that most TCR beta V segments were productive at a frequency of about 90% or about 30%.

With 60 Vbeta and 13 Jbeta primers, the PCR was carried out. Libraries were prepared by immunoSEQ multiplex PCR; TCRdb keeps only in-frame clonotypes and omits some of them. The top ten hold 2.7% of the sample, which has roughly 130,000 clones, just under 85% seen once. Per the germline V gene, CDR1 is SGHAT and CDR2 is FQDESV (reference sequence). Deletions cut 3 bases from V and 2 bases from J, with 13 bases between. The CDR3 runs to 15 residues. The receptor comes from a boy between 2 and 10 years old in good health and CMV-seronegative. The chain is built from TRBV11-1 and TRBJ1-2, with D maybe TRBD1 (6 bases). Source material: PBMCs. CDR3 sequence (DNA): TGTGCCAGCAGCTTTATGACGGGGACAAACTATGGCTACACCTTC. The encoded protein is CASSFMTGTNYGYTF.